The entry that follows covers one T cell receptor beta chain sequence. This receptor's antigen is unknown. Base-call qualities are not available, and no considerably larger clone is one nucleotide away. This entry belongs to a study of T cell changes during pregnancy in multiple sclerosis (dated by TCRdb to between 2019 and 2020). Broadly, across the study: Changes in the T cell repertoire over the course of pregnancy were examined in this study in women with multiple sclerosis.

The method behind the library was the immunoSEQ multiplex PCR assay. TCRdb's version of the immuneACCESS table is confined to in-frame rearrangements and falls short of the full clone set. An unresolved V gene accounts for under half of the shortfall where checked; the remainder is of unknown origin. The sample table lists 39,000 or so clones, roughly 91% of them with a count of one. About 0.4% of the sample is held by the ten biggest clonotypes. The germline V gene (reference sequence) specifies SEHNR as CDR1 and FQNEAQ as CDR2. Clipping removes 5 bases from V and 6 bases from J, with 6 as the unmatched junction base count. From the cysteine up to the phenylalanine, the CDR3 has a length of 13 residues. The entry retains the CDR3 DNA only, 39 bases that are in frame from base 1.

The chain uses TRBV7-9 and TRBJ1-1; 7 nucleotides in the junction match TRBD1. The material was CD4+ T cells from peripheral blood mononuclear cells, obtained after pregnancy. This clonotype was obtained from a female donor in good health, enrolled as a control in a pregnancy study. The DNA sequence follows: TGTGCCAGCAGCCCACAGGGGCTGGCTGAAGCTTTCTTT. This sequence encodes CASSPQGLAEAFF.